The T cell receptor beta chain under discussion was sequenced for a study of beta chain features in type 1 diabetes. Study-level points and caveats: Any PCR bias toward short templates would affect both groups alike. Type 1 diabetes patients had fewer VDJ junction insertions and more deletions.

The CDR3 has 11 residues. Trimming took off 1 base at V and 8 bases at J, with 5 bases between the two ends. CDR1 SGHNT and CDR2 YENEEA come from the germline V gene. This clone was counted once. The antigen remains undetermined. A sort by CD45RO/CCR7/CD25/CD127/CD95/CD27 yielded CD4+ naive, central memory, regulatory and stem cell-like memory cells. Every bit of the isolated RNA underwent reverse transcription, so sequencing read expressed TCRB transcripts. Sequencing was performed with immunoSEQ multiplex PCR; in TCRdb, only in-frame clones are kept and a portion is missing. Among roughly 450,000 clones, about 10% were seen once, and the ten largest hold 0.045% to 0.06%.

This chain links TRBV11-3 with TRBJ1-1, with D unclear. What was sequenced was naive CD4+ T cells from blood. The clonotype comes from a woman aged 18-29 years in good health. CDR3 in amino acids: CASSLAAEAFF. The CDR3 nucleotides are TGTGCCAGCAGCTTAGCGGCAGAAGCTTTCTTT.